Shown below are 27 T cell receptor beta chains from a single sample sequenced in a study of cytomegalovirus exposure and HLA in healthy donors. The PCR contained 60 Vbeta and 13 Jbeta primers. Libraries were prepared by immunoSEQ multiplex PCR; TCRdb keeps only in-frame clonotypes and omits some of them. This table holds about 120,000 clones, 55% to 75% found once. Sequences were obtained from PBMCs. The receptors come from a man aged 25 to 40 in good health and CMV-seropositive.

This chain connects TRBV7-3 to TRBJ2-7; TRBD2 agrees at 7 bases. The germline V gene has CDR1 SGHTA and CDR2 FQGTGA. Trimming took 5 bases from V and 3 from J; bases not matched to a gene: 7. This CDR3 region has 14 residues. This CDR3 is CASSAGSGDYEQYF. The CDR3 DNA reads TGTGCCAGCAGCGCTGGGAGCGGGGACTACGAGCAGTACTTC.

This chain joins TRBV15 and TRBJ2-3; 7 bases align to TRBD1. The CDR3 spans 16 residues. With V trimmed by 2 bases and J by 1 base, 6 bases remained unmatched. Germline V gene sequence: CDR1 LNHNV, CDR2 YYDKDF (reference sequence). The CDR3 bases are TGTGCCACCAGCAGATCCTACAGGGGCGGCACAGATACGCAGTATTTT. Its translation: CATSRSYRGGTDTQYF.

The chain uses TRBV6-1 and TRBJ2-7; the D gene is possibly TRBD1 (5 bases). Between the trimmed V and J ends, which lost 4 bases and 1 base, there was a span of 8 bases. This CDR3 has 13 amino acids. Germline CDR1 MNHNS, CDR2 SASEGT. The CDR3 DNA sequence: TGTGCCAGCAGTGGGGGCTGGTCCTACGAGCAGTACTTC. The encoded protein is CASSGGWSYEQYF.

The genes are TRBV6-5 and TRBJ2-1; 10 bases match TRBD2. Germline V gene data show CDR1 as MNHEY and CDR2 as SVGAGI. The CDR3 extends over 16 amino acids. Trimming took 2 bases from V and 5 from J; bases not matched to a gene: 6. DNA for the CDR3: TGTGCCAGCAGTTACACTAGGACTAGCGGAAACAATGAGCAGTTCTTC. It yields the protein CASSYTRTSGNNEQFF.

This clone came up a few times. J is TRBJ1-1 and V is TRBV4-2, with 9 bases aligning to TRBD1. CDR3 length equals 15 residues. CDR1 and CDR2 from the germline V gene are LGHNA and YNFKEQ. With V trimmed by 6 bases and J by 3 bases, 8 bases remained unmatched. CDR3 sequence: CASRFTGGRDTEAFF. CDR3 nucleotides: TGTGCCAGCAGGTTTACAGGGGGCCGGGACACTGAAGCTTTCTTT.

This clone was seen a handful of times. The chain links TRBV19 to TRBJ2-5; 8 nucleotides match TRBD1. Germline V gene lookup returns CDR1 LNHDA and CDR2 SQIVND (reference sequence). This CDR3 region has 14 residues. With V trimmed by 5 bases and J by 2 bases, 4 bases remained unmatched. CDR3 region: CASSSGQAQETQYF. The CDR3 bases are TGTGCCAGTAGTTCGGGACAGGCGCAAGAGACCCAGTACTTC.

The chain combines TRBV18 with TRBJ2-1, with D uncertain. Per the germline V gene, CDR1 is KGHSH and CDR2 is LQKENI. Trimming removed 5 bases from V and 4 bases from J, with 12 bases in between. The CDR3 runs 14 residues. CDR3 residues: CASSSERLYNEQFF. As DNA, the CDR3 is TGTGCCAGCTCATCGGAGCGCCTGTACAATGAGCAGTTCTTC. Full variable domain (remainder filled in from reference TRBV18 and TRBJ2-1): NAGVMQNPRHLVRRRGQEARLRCSPMKGHSHVYWYRQLPEEGLKFMVYLQKENIIDESGMPKERFSAEFPKEGPSILRIQQVVRGDSAAYFCASSSERLYNEQFFGPGTRLTVL.

The chain links TRBV10-3 to TRBJ2-7; tentative D call: TRBD2 (5 bases). This CDR3 is built from 19 residues. Germline CDR1 is ENHRY and CDR2 is SYGVKD. The V and J ends lost 0 bases and 2 bases respectively, with 23 bases between them. The CDR3 nucleotides read TGTGCCATCAGTGAGTCTTTCGGGTTGGGCCTAGCACCGCCCTACGAGCAGTACTTC. It yields the protein CAISESFGLGLAPPYEQYF.

This clone showed up just a few times. The sample has other DNA sequences that encode this CDR3 too. The chain is built from TRBV10-3 and TRBJ1-1, with D perhaps matching TRBD1 (6 bases). Between the trimmed V and J ends, which lost 3 bases and 3 bases, there was a span of 8 bases. The CDR3 is made up of 13 amino acids. CDR1 and CDR2 from the germline V gene are ENHRY and SYGVKD. The CDR3 loop is CAISDRGDTEAFF. For the CDR3, the DNA is TGTGCCATCAGTGACAGGGGAGACACTGAAGCTTTCTTT.

The chain couples TRBV19 to TRBJ1-5; D unresolved. Germline-derived CDR1 and CDR2 are LNHDA and SQIVND (reference sequence). Trimming took off 3 bases at V and 0 bases at J, with 9 bases between the two ends. This CDR3 has 15 residues. The CDR3 spells CASSIQSYSNQPQHF. The CDR3 DNA follows: TGTGCCAGTAGTATTCAGTCTTATAGCAATCAGCCCCAGCATTTT.

This clone has more than one count but fewer than ten. This chain uses TRBV7-3 with TRBJ2-1; a weak D match, TRBD2 (7 bases). The CDR3 runs 17 residues. V was cut by 2 bases and J by 8 bases, with 22 bases left in between. Germline-derived CDR1 and CDR2 are SGHTA and FQGTGA. The CDR3 sequence is CASSLRAGEGGRDEQFF. The CDR3 region has the DNA TGTGCCAGCAGCTTACGGGCGGGAGAGGGGGGGCGCGATGAGCAGTTCTTC. The entire variable domain, with the rest obtained from reference TRBV7-3 and TRBJ2-1, is as follows: GAGVSQTPSNKVTEKGKYVELRCDPISGHTALYWYRQSLGQGPEFLIYFQGTGAADDSGLPNDRFFAVRPEGSVSTLKIQRTERGDSAVYLCASSLRAGEGGRDEQFFGPGTRLTVL.

There are a few counts of this clone. V gene TRBV18 combines with J gene TRBJ2-7; D remains unclear. The germline V gene has CDR1 KGHSH and CDR2 LQKENI. The V end was cut by 3 bases, the J end by 0 bases, with 12 bases between. The length of the CDR3 is 15 residues. The CDR3 region has the DNA TGTGCCAGCTCACCCCCCGGTCGTGCCTCCTACGAGCAGTACTTC. It codes for CASSPPGRASYEQYF. The variable domain in full, with the rest retrieved from reference TRBV18 and TRBJ2-7, is NAGVMQNPRHLVRRRGQEARLRCSPMKGHSHVYWYRQLPEEGLKFMVYLQKENIIDESGMPKERFSAEFPKEGPSILRIQQVVRGDSAAYFCASSPPGRASYEQYFGPGTRLTVT.

This clone was observed a handful of times. The chain combines TRBV7-2 with TRBJ2-1; tentative D call: TRBD2 (6 bases). Trimming removed 5 bases from V and 5 bases from J, with 19 bases in between. CDR3 length: 16 residues. Per germline, CDR1 SGHTA and CDR2 FQGNSA. CDR3 DNA: TGTGCCAGCAGCATACTGGGACCGGGACTCCACAATGAGCAGTTCTTC. It is translated as CASSILGPGLHNEQFF.

The V and J genes are TRBV9 and TRBJ2-6, with D maybe TRBD2 (5 bases). The V end lost 4 bases, the J end lost 0 bases, and 11 bases lay between the germline ends. Germline lookup yields CDR1 SGDLS and CDR2 YYNGEE. This CDR3 comprises 16 residues. Here the CDR3 reads CASSPRRDSGANVLTF. CDR3 DNA sequence: TGTGCCAGCAGCCCCCGACGGGACTCTGGGGCCAACGTCCTGACTTTC.

This rearrangement joins TRBV9 to TRBJ2-3; D is perhaps TRBD2 (5 bases). The CDR3 is made up of 15 amino acids. V was clipped by 3 bases and J by 5 bases, with 16 bases between them. Germline CDR1 reads SGDLS; CDR2 reads YYNGEE. CDR3 region: CASSARRLAQDTQYF. The CDR3 coding sequence is TGTGCCAGCAGCGCGAGGAGGCTAGCCCAAGATACGCAGTATTTT.

The chain carries TRBV7-2 and TRBJ1-1; the match to TRBD1 covers 8 bases. The length of the CDR3 is 15 residues. Trimming at V came to 6 bases and at J to 0 bases, leaving 6 bases not matched to a gene. Germline values: CDR1 SGHTA, CDR2 FQGNSA. Written as DNA, the CDR3 is TGTGCCAGCAGAAACCGGGACAGGTTGAACACTGAAGCTTTCTTT. This translates into CASRNRDRLNTEAFF.

CDR3 bases: TGTGCCAGCAGCCAGTGGGGACTAGGAGGTAATGAGCAGTTCTTC. This encodes CASSQWGLGGNEQFF. This chain connects TRBV2 to TRBJ2-1; 8 nucleotides line up with TRBD2. This CDR3 spans 15 amino acids. Germline lookup yields CDR1 SNHLY and CDR2 FYNNEI. V shed 6 bases, J shed 7 bases, and the junction held 11 bases outside the gene matches.

In nucleotides, the CDR3 is TGTGCCAGCGGGAGATTGGGGGACACCTACGAGCAGTACTTC. Amino acids: CASGRLGDTYEQYF. The chain combines TRBV27 with TRBJ2-7; D may be TRBD1 (6 bases). The CDR3 runs 14 residues. V was shortened by 8 bases and J by 2 bases, with 16 bases between the two germline ends. Germline V gives CDR1 MNHEY, CDR2 SMNVEV (reference sequence).

V is TRBV27 and J is TRBJ1-2; TRBD1 might be the D (6 bases). This CDR3 comprises 12 residues. Deletions cut 8 bases from V and 4 bases from J, with 11 bases between. Germline V gene lookup returns CDR1 MNHEY and CDR2 SMNVEV (reference sequence). CDR3 protein: CASGRGSYGYTF. The CDR3 DNA is TGTGCCAGCGGTAGGGGGTCCTATGGCTACACCTTC.

The rearrangement links TRBV4-1 to TRBJ1-4; a possible D gene is TRBD1 (5 bases). The CDR3 sequence is 15 residues long. V lost 0 bases, J lost 9 bases, and 14 bases lay in between. The V gene's germline CDR1 is MGHRA and CDR2 YSYEKL. In nucleotides, the CDR3 is TGCGCCAGCAGCCAAGACGGCAGGGCTACCCAAAAACTGTTTTTT. Protein: CASSQDGRATQKLFF.

The V call is TRBV5-1, the J call TRBJ2-2; D perhaps matches TRBD1 (5 bases). The germline gives CDR1 SGHRS, CDR2 YFSETQ. V was trimmed by 0 bases and J by 0 bases, leaving 6 bases between them. This CDR3 has 15 residues. DNA of the CDR3: TGCGCCAGCAGCTTGGCAGGGTCGAACACCGGGGAGCTGTTTTTT. As protein: CASSLAGSNTGELFF.

V is TRBV18 and J is TRBJ2-1; 8 positions match TRBD2. The V gene end was trimmed by 3 bases and the J gene end by 2 bases; junction bases not matched to a gene: 3. The CDR3 extends over 15 amino acids. The V gene's germline CDR1 is KGHSH and CDR2 LQKENI. Here the CDR3 reads CASSPNSGAYNEQFF. The DNA of the CDR3 is TGTGCCAGCTCACCCAATAGCGGGGCCTACAATGAGCAGTTCTTC.

This clone was seen once. The chain is built from TRBV28 and TRBJ2-3; no firm D call. The CDR3 sequence is 15 residues long. CDR1 and CDR2 (germline): MDHEN, SYDVKM. V was trimmed by 5 bases and J by 1 base, leaving 13 bases between them. The CDR3 protein is CASSQPGSGTDTQYF. DNA for the CDR3: TGTGCCAGCAGTCAACCGGGTTCAGGCACAGATACGCAGTATTTT.

The chain joins TRBV19 to TRBJ2-3; 14 nucleotides match TRBD2. V gave up 4 bases and J gave up 2 bases; unmatched junction bases: 8. CDR1 is LNHDA and CDR2 is SQIVND in the germline V gene (reference sequence). The CDR3 totals 18 residues. CDR3 sequence: CASSKGLAGAGFTDTQYF. DNA for the CDR3: TGTGCCAGTAGTAAGGGACTAGCGGGAGCGGGATTCACAGATACGCAGTATTTT.

V and J are TRBV13 and TRBJ2-1; D gene uncertain. Per the germline V gene, CDR1 is PRHDT and CDR2 is FYEKMQ (reference sequence). This CDR3 is built from 12 residues. V lost 3 bases, J lost 10 bases, and 10 bases lay in between. In DNA form, the CDR3 reads TGTGCCAGCAGCTTTGCTACCGTAGAGCAGTTCTTC. Its protein product is CASSFATVEQFF.

This chain links TRBV6-6 with TRBJ1-2; TRBD1 is a possible D gene (5 bases). The CDR3 covers 13 residues. Germline V lookup: CDR1 MNHNY, CDR2 SVGAGI (reference sequence). The V gene lost 5 bases and the J gene lost 12 bases, with 19 bases spanning the gap. This CDR3 is CASSVGQTVFNTF. The DNA for the CDR3 is TGTGCCAGCAGTGTGGGGCAAACAGTCTTCAACACCTTC.

The chain joins TRBV15 to TRBJ2-7; tentative D call: TRBD1 (6 bases). V was shortened by 2 bases and J by 3 bases, with 11 bases between the two germline ends. Germline V CDR1 and CDR2: LNHNV, YYDKDF (reference sequence). The CDR3 contains 14 residues. DNA of the CDR3: TGTGCCACCAGCAGACAGGGGCGATACTACGAGCAGTACTTC. Translation: CATSRQGRYYEQYF. Full variable domain (outside the CDR3, taken from reference TRBV15 and TRBJ2-7): DAMVIQNPRYQVTQFGKPVTLSCSQTLNHNVMYWYQQKSSQAPKLLFHYYDKDFNNEADTPDNFQSRRPNTSFCFLDIRSPGLGDTAMYLCATSRQGRYYEQYFGPGTRLTVT.